The present TCR beta chain was sequenced within a study of T cell responses to AZD1222 COVID-19 vaccine. Notes on this clone: What it recognizes is unknown.

Sequencing was performed with immunoSEQ multiplex PCR; in TCRdb, only in-frame clones are kept and a portion is missing. This table holds about 94,000 clones, roughly 88% found once. Broader study findings: Nearly half of unique spike-specific TCRs reportedly avoided B.1.351 and B.1.1.7 mutated regions. Females outnumbered males among donors, who were mostly white British; clonal diversity was possibly underestimated.

The CDR3 is 13 residues long. CDR1 and CDR2 from the germline V gene are LNHDA and SQIVND (reference sequence). Trimming took off 6 bases at V and 2 bases at J, with 10 bases between the two ends. This clonotype was sampled from an adult in good health. The chain has TRBV19 and TRBJ2-5; D is possibly TRBD1 (6 bases). The sample consisted of peripheral blood, taken on day 0 of AZD1222 vaccination. In DNA, the CDR3 is TGTGCCAGTAGCCTGGACAGTCAAGAGACCCAGTACTTC. This sequence encodes CASSLDSQETQYF.